This entry is about one T cell receptor beta chain. The sample is drawn from a study of T cell changes during pregnancy in multiple sclerosis. The method was immunoSEQ multiplex PCR; TCRdb's version includes in-frame clones alone and lacks a portion of them. The sample lists about 36,000 clones, 88% occurring once. The sequence came from a female donor with multiple sclerosis, enrolled in a pregnancy study. This material consisted of CD4+ T cells from peripheral blood mononuclear cells, taken in the first trimester of pregnancy.

The CDR3 bases are TGTGCCAGCAGCTTGACAGGGGTTGGCTACACCTTC. This encodes CASSLTGVGYTF. The chain combines TRBV7-2 with TRBJ1-2; 8 nucleotides line up with TRBD1. Germline V lookup: CDR1 SGHTA, CDR2 FQGNSA. This CDR3 comprises 12 residues. Trimming at V came to 3 bases and at J to 7 bases, leaving 1 base not matched to a gene.